This T cell receptor (beta chain) is drawn from a study of T cell responses to AZD1222 COVID-19 vaccine. The V gene end was trimmed by 5 bases and the J gene end by 4 bases; junction bases not matched to a gene: 7. The CDR3 sequence is 15 residues long. In germline, CDR1 is SGHVS, CDR2 FQNEAQ. The protocol was immunoSEQ multiplex PCR, while the TCRdb copy is restricted to in-frame clones and leaves out a portion. The repertoire holds more than 120,000 clones, with 70% to 90% as singletons. Whether given at about 4 or about 12 weeks, second doses were pooled. The chain combines TRBV7-8 with TRBJ1-4, with 7 nucleotides matching TRBD1. This sample comprised peripheral blood, obtained 28 days after the second AZD1222 dose. The clonotype was recovered from an adult who received the AZD1222 COVID-19 vaccine. The CDR3 DNA follows: TGTGCCAGCAGCCGGAGGACAGGTCTTAATGAAAAACTGTTTTTT. This codes for CASSRRTGLNEKLFF.